This T cell receptor (beta chain) originates from a study of T cells in localized non-small cell lung cancer. Trimming cost V 1 base and J 0 bases, with 9 bases left between them. The CDR3 length is 16 residues. CDR1 and CDR2 (germline): MNHEY, SVGAGI. Data came from immunoSEQ multiplex PCR; TCRdb stores just in-frame clones and leaves some out. Seen here are just over 70,000 clones, approximately 87% observed once, and the top ten hold about a fifth. This TCR came from a male donor at least 60 years old with stage III squamous cell lung carcinoma. The chain employs TRBV6-5 and TRBJ2-2; unclear D gene. Sequenced here: peripheral blood, sampled before any cancer treatment. CDR3 region: CASSYFTVTNTGELFF. The CDR3 region has the DNA TGTGCCAGCAGTTACTTCACTGTCACGAACACCGGGGAGCTGTTTTTT.